The sequence of this T cell receptor (beta chain) was determined in a study of tumor and adjacent non-tumor tissue in lung cancer (dated by TCRdb to 2017 to 2018). In terms of the full investigation: Of the cohort, roughly 12 patients had adenocarcinoma, 2 had squamous cell carcinoma and 1 had small cell lung cancer. Using bulk TCRbeta repertoires from around 15 lung cancer patients, the study set lung tumor tissue side by side with matched distant non-tumor lung tissue. Sequencing produced approximately 130 million productive TCRbeta reads in total, an average of approximately 3.9 million reads per sample. For each patient, one tumor sample and one normal lung sample were taken, giving thirty paired specimens that underwent TCRbeta CDR3 sequencing. Among the approximately 15 patients, ages ranged from about 31 to 85 years, roughly ten were men and 5 were women, and disease was TNM stage I to III. Broad study findings and their caveats: Younger patients had significantly higher TCR diversity, and higher tumor TCR diversity was associated with shorter overall and disease-free survival. Tumor tissue showed significantly greater TCR diversity (inverse Simpson) than normal lung tissue (approximately 400 vs 170, P = 0.0075, Mann-Whitney U test). A significantly larger cumulative share of the repertoire was made up by the top 100 clones in normal lung than in tumor tissue. Peripheral blood was not sequenced, so blood TCRbeta repertoires in these lung cancer patients were not examined. Neither the sequencing platform nor unique molecular identifiers are mentioned in the methods. The cohort had only roughly 14 patients, and the authors noted that larger samples and more detailed clinical data are needed.

The CDR3 has 16 amino acids, counting the end cysteine and phenylalanine. Of the read, only the CDR3 DNA is kept; its 48 bases are in frame from base 1. The germline V gene (reference sequence) gives CDR1 as SEHNR and CDR2 as FQNEAQ. Ends trimmed: V by 4 bases, J by 4 bases; bases unmatched to a gene: 5. Receptors were amplified or captured by multiplex PCR. Reads for this sample came from an Illumina HiSeq 2500. TCRbeta libraries were constructed through three rounds of nested PCR with primers (Table S4) according to protocols modified from ARM-PCR. Before sequencing, PCR products of 200-500 bp were excised from the gel and purified with the QIAquick gel extraction kit. Under the source paper's analysis protocol: Reads were cleaned with Trimmomatic, merged with FLASH into complete CDR3 sequences, and assigned to V(D)J germline segments with MiTCR. VDJtools was used to compute clonal diversity as the inverse Simpson's index. In-frame sequences lacking a premature stop codon were counted as productive reads. Using fastp at Q25 and MiXCR, TCRdb reprocessed the public reads and kept productive beta chains. Each record represents a unique CDR3 protein, reported with the most common genes and DNA among its rows. TCRdb's processing, not the authors', yielded these V and J calls. The sample includes over 110,000 distinct CDR3 sequences, with approximately 72% observed a single time. About 20% of the sample is in the top ten clones.

RNA was isolated from bulk, unsorted tissue, and RNA quality was assessed with a NanoDrop ND-1000 and an Agilent 2100. Newly diagnosed lung cancer patients without prior chemotherapy who had been admitted for thoracic surgery in China between August and November 2014 were enrolled as donors. The study excluded patients who had received radiotherapy or chemotherapy before or who had another cancer at the same time. Pieces of surgical tissue measuring roughly 1-2.1 cm3 were kept in RNAlater solution and stored at -80 degrees C until use. Worth noting for this clonotype: Its recognized antigen is unknown. No qualities accompany the bases; no much larger clone lies one base away.

The sequenced material came from lung tumor tissue. The rearranged segments are TRBV7-9 and TRBJ2-2; 11 nucleotides in the junction match TRBD2. The TCR was taken from a man aged 60 to 75 with small cell lung cancer. The CDR3 protein sequence reads: CASSSRTSGCTGELFF. The nucleotide sequence reads as follows: TGTGCCAGCAGCTCGAGGACTAGCGGGTGCACCGGGGAGCTGTTTTTT.